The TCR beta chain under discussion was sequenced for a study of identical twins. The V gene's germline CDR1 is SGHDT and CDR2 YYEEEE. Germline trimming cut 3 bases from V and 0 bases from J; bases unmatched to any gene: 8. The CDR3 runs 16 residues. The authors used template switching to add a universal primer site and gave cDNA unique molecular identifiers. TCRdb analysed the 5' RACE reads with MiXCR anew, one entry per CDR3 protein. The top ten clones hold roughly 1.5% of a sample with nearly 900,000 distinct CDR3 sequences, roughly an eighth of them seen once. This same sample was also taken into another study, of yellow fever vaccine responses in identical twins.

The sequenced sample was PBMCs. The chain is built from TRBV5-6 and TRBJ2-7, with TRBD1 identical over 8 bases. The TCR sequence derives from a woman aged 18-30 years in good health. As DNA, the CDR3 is TGTGCCAGCAGCTCATGGACAGGGACAATCTCCTACGAGCAGTACGTC. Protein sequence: CASSSWTGTISYEQYV.